The following is a T cell receptor (beta chain) sequence with its context. The antigen it recognizes is unknown. Base qualities are missing; no much larger clone stands one base away. The data derive from a study of blood T cell repertoires in COVID-19 (dated by TCRdb to about 2020). Background on the whole study: Samples covering the acute and convalescent phases of COVID-19 were provided by collaborators in the United States, Italy and Spain. The material from the prospective study consisted of cDNA or gDNA derived from T cells, B-cell-depleted T cells, or PBMCs. Deeply sampled blood TCRbeta repertoires from subjects exposed to, actively infected with, or recovered from COVID-19 were included in the dataset. A freely available public database, intended as a resource for researchers studying the immune response to SARS-CoV-2, is where the repertoires were released. Samples came from the ongoing ImmuneRACE study (first 160 participants) plus 1,254 subjects from 6 global collaborators. Nearly every sample came with metadata listing a de-identified subject ID, COVID-19 status, age in years and sex. Where HLA class I and class II types were available, the types were taken from metadata supplied by the sample provider, not from assay-based typing.

Study-level results and caveats: How much clinical and demographic metadata was included differed by source and by participant, and the metadata was provided uncurated.

Enrolling through a virtual design, the prospective study's participants ranged in age from roughly 18 to 89 years and lived across roughly 24 United States geographic areas. To assign participants to cohorts, the prospective study relied on clinical history that participants themselves reported in a screening survey and a study questionnaire. Mobile phlebotomists in the prospective study collected whole blood, serum and a nasopharyngeal or oropharyngeal swab from every participant. Prospective study participants could optionally give additional blood draws and questionnaires over an approximately 2-month period. Before DNA extraction, blood samples from the prospective study were shipped at room temperature or frozen. TCRbeta CDR3 regions were amplified from genomic DNA using the immunoSEQ Assay, a bias-controlled multiplex PCR. In the paper's pipeline: Within the assay, amplification of reference gene primers was used to estimate how many nucleated cells each sample contained. Sequence reads were collapsed and filtered to measure the absolute abundance of every unique TCRbeta CDR3 rearrangement. For each sample, productive Simpson clonality was calculated as the square root of Simpson's diversity index across productive rearrangements. The table was pulled from immuneACCESS by TCRdb, which kept in-frame rearrangements only. Such tables lose some clones; where checked, under half of the loss comes from unresolved V genes, and the rest has no known cause. D and trimming were read from the DNA, whereas the V and J calls and clone size are those reported in that table. The sample table holds about 200,000 clones, of which less than 85% were seen once. About 5% of the sample comes from the top ten.

Based on the germline V gene (reference sequence), the CDR1 and CDR2 sequences are SSHAT and FNYEAQ. After removal of 5 bases from V and 4 bases from J, the junction retains 6 bases not matched to a gene. Counted from cysteine to phenylalanine, this CDR3 has 15 amino acids. Of all the DNA, just the CDR3 is kept, 45 bases in frame from base 1. The TCR originated in a woman aged 55-75 years with acute COVID-19. The sample was PBMCs or T cells enriched from blood (not recorded which). The receptor chain draws on TRBV7-7 and TRBJ2-3; 10 bases in the middle match TRBD1. This receptor has the CDR3 CASSAGTGASDTQYF. The DNA reads as follows: TGTGCCAGCAGCGCCGGGACAGGGGCGTCAGATACGCAGTATTTT.